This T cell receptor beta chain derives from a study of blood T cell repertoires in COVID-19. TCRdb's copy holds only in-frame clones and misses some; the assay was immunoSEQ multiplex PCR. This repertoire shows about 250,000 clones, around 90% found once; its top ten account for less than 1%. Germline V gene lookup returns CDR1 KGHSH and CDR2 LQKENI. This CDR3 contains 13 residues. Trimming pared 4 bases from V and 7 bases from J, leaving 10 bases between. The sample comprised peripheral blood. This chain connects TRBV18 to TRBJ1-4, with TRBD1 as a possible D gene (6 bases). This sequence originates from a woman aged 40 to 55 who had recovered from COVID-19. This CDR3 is CASSLDRSEKLFF. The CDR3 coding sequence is TGTGCCAGCTCACTAGACAGGTCTGAAAAACTGTTTTTT.